These 9 T cell receptor beta chains came from one sample sequenced in a study of molecular identifiers for immune sequencing clone quantification. TCRdb redid the calling of the PCR reads with MiXCR, one entry per CDR3 protein. The table lists about 53,000 distinct CDR3 sequences, approximately 40% of them singletons, with approximately 4.2% in the top ten. Specimen: naive CD8+ T cells from blood, with Jurkat cell RNA spiked in. Subset specified: FACS-sorted CD8+CD4-CCR7+CD45RA+ naive T cells. These receptors all stem from a human donor in good health. Some libraries in this study had Jurkat cell RNA spiked in.

This clonotype was picked up many times. The chain recombines TRBV7-8 with TRBJ2-1; no clear D gene. Germline CDR1 is SGHVS and CDR2 is FQNEAQ. The CDR3 covers 14 residues. Between the trimmed V and J ends, which lost 5 bases and 7 bases, there was a span of 15 bases. Here the CDR3 DNA reads TGTGCCAGCAGCAGCCGGAGTAGAAAAAATGAGCAGTTCTTC. Its translation: CASSSRSRKNEQFF.

This clonotype was found many times. This chain uses TRBV5-4 with TRBJ2-7, with 10 bases aligning to TRBD1. This CDR3 has 14 residues. Germline V gene data show CDR1 as SGHNT and CDR2 as YYREEE (reference sequence). Losses at the gene ends were 2 bases for V and 7 bases for J; bases not matched to a gene: 6. The CDR3 DNA sequence: TGTGCCAGCAGCTTCCCGGGACAGGGGAGTGAGCAGTACTTC. This encodes CASSFPGQGSEQYF.

The chain links TRBV11-3 to TRBJ2-7; possibly TRBD2 for D (5 bases). The germline V and J ends were trimmed by 1 base and 5 bases, with 12 bases remaining between them. There are 14 residues in the CDR3. Germline V gene data show CDR1 as SGHNT and CDR2 as YENEEA. CDR3 nucleotide sequence: TGTGCCAGCAGCTTAGGACCAGGACTTGACGAGCAGTACTTC. It specifies CASSLGPGLDEQYF.

This chain connects TRBV27 to TRBJ2-3; D may match TRBD1 or TRBD2 (5 bases each). The CDR3 length is 13 residues. Germline CDR1 is MNHEY and CDR2 is SMNVEV (reference sequence). V shed 5 bases and J shed 8 bases, with 14 bases lying between them. The CDR3 DNA is TGTGCCAGCAGTCCCCCACTGGGGACTACGCAGTATTTT. Amino acid sequence: CASSPPLGTTQYF.

Comment on this clonotype: A read error is possible here, since a much larger clone lies one base away. V is TRBV5-6 and J is TRBJ2-2; D not certain. Germline CDR1 reads SGHDT; CDR2 reads YYEEEE. The CDR3 totals 14 residues. The DNA of the CDR3 is TGTGCCAGCAGCTTGGTCGCGAACGCCGGGGAGCTGTTTTTT. It encodes CASSLVANAGELFF.

This clonotype has at least ten counts. The chain uses TRBV14 and TRBJ1-5; D is possibly TRBD1 (6 bases). The germline V and J ends were trimmed by 1 base and 9 bases, with 16 bases remaining between them. Germline V gene data show CDR1 as SGHDN and CDR2 as FVKESK. The CDR3 extends over 15 amino acids. The CDR3 DNA reads TGTGCCAGCAGCCAAGTATCCTACAGGGTCCGGCCCCAGCATTTT. This sequence encodes CASSQVSYRVRPQHF. The entire variable domain, with the rest obtained from reference TRBV14 and TRBJ1-5, is as follows: EAGVTQFPSHSVIEKGQTVTLRCDPISGHDNLYWYRRVMGKEIKFLLHFVKESKQDESGMPNNRFLAERTGGTYSTLKVQPAELEDSGVYFCASSQVSYRVRPQHFGDGTRLSIL.

On this clonotype itself: This may stem from a read error, because a much larger clone lies one nucleotide away. The chain uses TRBV4-1 and TRBJ2-3; D gene ambiguous. Germline CDR1 reads MGHRA; CDR2 reads YSYEKL. V lost 2 bases, J lost 1 base, and 1 base lay in between. This CDR3 spans 12 amino acids. As DNA, the CDR3 is TGCGCCAGCAGCCAACGCACAGATACGCAGTATTTT. Amino acids: CASSQRTDTQYF.

About this clonotype itself: A single base separates this from a much larger clone, so it may be a read error. This chain links TRBV5-1 with TRBJ2-6; either TRBD1 or TRBD2 may supply D (5 bases each). The germline V gene has CDR1 SGHRS and CDR2 YFSETQ. The CDR3 is made up of 13 amino acids. The CDR3 region has the DNA TGCGCCAGCAAGGTGGACGGGGCCAACGGCCTGACTTTC. Its protein is CASKVDGANGLTF. The full variable domain, with the rest looked up from reference TRBV5-1 and TRBJ2-6, is KAGVTQTPRYLIKTRGQQVTLSCSPISGHRSVSWYQQTPGQGLQFLFEYFSETQRNKGNFPGRFSGRQFSNSRSEMNVSTLELGDSALYLCASKVDGANGLTFGAGSRLTVL.

This clonotype was detected a few times. V usage is TRBV7-9 and J usage is TRBJ2-3; TRBD1 matches at 10 bases. After removal of 2 bases from V and 4 bases from J, the junction contained 18 bases not matched to a gene. Germline V gene data show CDR1 as SEHNR and CDR2 as FQNEAQ (reference sequence). The CDR3 runs to 20 residues. CDR3 protein: CASSLLLGVPRDRGPDTQYF. The CDR3 DNA reads TGTGCCAGCAGCTTACTGCTCGGGGTACCCCGGGACAGGGGCCCAGATACGCAGTATTTT.